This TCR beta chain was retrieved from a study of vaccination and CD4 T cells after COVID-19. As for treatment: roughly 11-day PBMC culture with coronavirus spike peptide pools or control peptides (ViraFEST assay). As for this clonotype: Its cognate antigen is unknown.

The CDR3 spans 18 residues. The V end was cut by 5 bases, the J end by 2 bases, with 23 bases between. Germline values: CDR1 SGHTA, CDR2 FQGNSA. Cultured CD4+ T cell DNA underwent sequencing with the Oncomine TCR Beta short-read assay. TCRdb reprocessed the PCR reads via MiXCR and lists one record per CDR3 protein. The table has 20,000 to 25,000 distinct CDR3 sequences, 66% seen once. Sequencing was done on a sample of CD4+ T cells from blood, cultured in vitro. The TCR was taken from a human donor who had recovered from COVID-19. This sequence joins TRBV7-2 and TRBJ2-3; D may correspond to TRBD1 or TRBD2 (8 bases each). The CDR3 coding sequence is TGTGCCAGCAGCGGGCGGACAGGGTTTAGCGGGGCCACAGATACGCAGTATTTT. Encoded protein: CASSGRTGFSGATDTQYF.